A selection of T cell receptor beta chains follows, all from one sample in a study of blood T cell repertoires in COVID-19. The assay was immunoSEQ multiplex PCR, and TCRdb's table has in-frame clones only and misses some. Of about 350,000 clones in the sample, about 92% were seen once. Sequenced material: peripheral blood. The receptors derive from an older woman with COVID-19, enrolled during active disease. The CDR3 runs from the conserved cysteine through the conserved F or W. The D gene is left open where the match is weak. The listing skips clone size in some rows; elsewhere it reads once, few, many or a size class.

>TRBJ2-5|.|TRBV5-6|.
TGTGCCAGCTCATTTGGGGGGTTGGGTTTCCCTGGGGAGACCCAGTACTTC
CASSFGGLGFPGETQYF
>TRBJ1-6|.|TRBV11-2|.
TGTGCCAGCAGCTCTCTTGGATCCCCCCGAGGTTCACCCCTCCACTTT
CASSSLGSPRGSPLHF
>TRBJ1-4|.|TRBV7-9|.
TGTGCCAGCAGCTTAGGACAGGTTGCAACTAATGAAAAACTGTTTTTT
CASSLGQVATNEKLFF
>TRBJ1-2|.|TRBV28|.
TGTGCCAGCAGTTTAGAGCAGGCAACCTATGGCTACACCTTC
CASSLEQATYGYTF
>TRBJ1-1|.|TRBV4-1|.
TGCGCCAGCAGCCAAGAACAGGGCTGGTCTGCCACTGAAGCTTTCTTT
CASSQEQGWSATEAFF
>TRBJ1-1|.|TRBV5-1|.
TGCGCCAGCAGCATATCACAGGGTACTGAAGCTTTCTTT
CASSISQGTEAFF
>TRBJ1-4|TRBD1|TRBV6-5|.
TGTGCCAGCAACAGGGGCGCTAATGAAAAACTGTTTTTT
CASNRGANEKLFF
>TRBJ1-3|.|TRBV19|.
TGTGCCAGTAGCGCCGGGACAACTTATCCCACCATATATTTT
CASSAGTTYPTIYF
>TRBJ1-2|TRBD1|TRBV5-1|.
TGCGCCAGCTATGAAATCGCCGGGACAGGGTTTGGCTACACCTTC
CASYEIAGTGFGYTF
>TRBJ1-1|.|TRBV5-1|once
TGCGCCAGCAGCTTGGCTCGGGGGGCTGAAGCTTTCTTT
CASSLARGAEAFF
>TRBJ1-3|.|TRBV6-6|.
TGTGCCAGCAGTTACACTGGACTTTCTGGAAACACCATATATTTT
CASSYTGLSGNTIYF
>TRBJ1-4|.|TRBV27|few
TGTGCCAGCAGTTTTCAAACTAATGAAAAACTGTTTTTT
CASSFQTNEKLFF
>TRBJ1-1|.|TRBV5-4|.
TGTGCCAGCAGCTGGACCACAGGGAGAATGAACACTGAAGCTTTCTTT
CASSWTTGRMNTEAFF
>TRBJ1-5|.|TRBV7-2|.
TGTGCCAGCAGCCGGACGGGGGGTAGCAATCAGCCCCAGCATTTT
CASSRTGGSNQPQHF
>TRBJ2-3|TRBD2|TRBV5-1|few
TGCGCCAGCAGCTTTCGACTAGCGGGGGGGCTGAGCACAGATACGCAGTATTTT
CASSFRLAGGLSTDTQYF
>TRBJ1-6|.|TRBV6-1|.
TGTGCCAGCAGTGAGATGCCGGGTCCCTATAATTCACCCCTCCACTTT
CASSEMPGPYNSPLHF
>TRBJ1-2|TRBD1|TRBV18|.
TGTGCCAGCTCACTCCCGCCAGGGGACAGCGGCGCCTACACCTTC
CASSLPPGDSGAYTF
>TRBJ2-3|.|TRBV10-3|.
TGTGCCATCAGCCCGGTCCGCGGGGCAGATACGCAGTATTTT
CAISPVRGADTQYF
>TRBJ2-1|TRBD2|TRBV7-8|.
TGTGCCAGCAGCTTATCGGGACTAGCGGAGTACAATGAGCAGTTCTTC
CASSLSGLAEYNEQFF
>TRBJ2-1|.|TRBV10-3|once
TGTGCCATCAGTGAGATAGCTTACAATGAGCAGTTCTTC
CAISEIAYNEQFF
>TRBJ1-6|TRBD1|TRBV27|.
TGTGCCAGCAGCTCGACAGGGGATTCACCCCTCCACTTT
CASSSTGDSPLHF
>TRBJ1-4|TRBD1|TRBV2|.
TGTGCCAGCACGCCGCAGGGGGCAACTAATGAAAAACTGTTTTTT
CASTPQGATNEKLFF
>TRBJ1-2|TRBD1|TRBV27|.
TGTGCCAGCAGTTTATCCGCAACAGGGGGCTTATGGGGCTACACCTTC
CASSLSATGGLWGYTF
>TRBJ2-7|.|TRBV18|.
TGTGCCAGCTCATCGATCGGACAGCCGAGGTACGAGCAGTACTTC
CASSSIGQPRYEQYF
>TRBJ1-2|.|TRBV5-1|once
TGCGCCAGCAGCTTGGCCGTGGCGGGAATAGGTGGCTACACCTTC
CASSLAVAGIGGYTF
>TRBJ2-7|.|TRBV27|.
TGTGCCAGCAGCTGGTCCCAGGGGTACGAGCAGTACTTC
CASSWSQGYEQYF
>TRBJ1-5|TRBD1|TRBV4-1|once
TGCGCCAGCAGCCAGACAGGGGGAAATCAGCCCCAGCATTTT
CASSQTGGNQPQHF
>TRBJ2-5|TRBD1|TRBV7-9|.
TGTGCCAGCAGCCACGGGACAGGGGTCGTGGAGACCCAGTACTTC
CASSHGTGVVETQYF
>TRBJ1-2|TRBD1|TRBV19|.
TGTGCCAGTAAAACTACGGGACAGGGTGCTAACTATGGCTACACCTTC
CASKTTGQGANYGYTF
>TRBJ2-1|.|TRBV5-4|.
TGTGCCAGCAGCTTGGAAGCTTTCGCTGAGCAGTTCTTC
CASSLEAFAEQFF
>TRBJ2-1|.|TRBV5-1|.
TGCGCCAGCAGCTTTCGACAGGAACAGTTCTTC
CASSFRQEQFF
>TRBJ1-1|TRBD1|TRBV5-1|.
TGCGCCAGCAGCTTGGTAGGTCAGGGGGTGGCTTTCTTT
CASSLVGQGVAFF
>TRBJ1-6|.|TRBV9|once
TGTGCCAGCAGCGCGACAGCTACAAATAATTCACCCCTCCACTTT
CASSATATNNSPLHF